These 31 T cell receptor beta chains originate from one sample sequenced in a study of blood T cell repertoires in COVID-19. Method: immunoSEQ multiplex PCR; TCRdb's copy keeps in-frame clones and lacks some. The sample lists about 120,000 clones, about 88% occurring once. The material sequenced was peripheral blood. Receptors were obtained from a woman in her seventies who had recovered from COVID-19.

The chain recombines TRBV6-1 with TRBJ1-2; 8 positions match TRBD1. Germline V gene data show CDR1 as MNHNS and CDR2 as SASEGT. The CDR3 is made up of 15 amino acids. The V segment lost 1 base and the J segment 5 bases; nucleotides outside the gene matches: 6. The CDR3 protein is CASSEENRGVYGYTF. The CDR3 nucleotides read TGTGCCAGCAGTGAAGAAAACAGGGGGGTGTATGGCTACACCTTC.

The rearrangement joins TRBV15 to TRBJ2-7; TRBD2 matches at 10 bases. CDR1 and CDR2 from the germline V gene are LNHNV and YYDKDF (reference sequence). This CDR3 spans 16 amino acids. Losses at the gene ends were 1 base for V and 3 bases for J; bases not matched to a gene: 6. The DNA for the CDR3 is TGTGCCACCAGCAGAGCGACTAGCGGGCCCCTCTACGAGCAGTACTTC. It is translated as CATSRATSGPLYEQYF.

V usage is TRBV7-9 and J usage is TRBJ2-3, with D tentatively TRBD2 (6 bases). From germline, CDR1 is SEHNR and CDR2 FQNEAQ (reference sequence). The V gene lost 3 bases and the J gene lost 9 bases, with 10 bases spanning the gap. This CDR3 spans 12 amino acids. CDR3 region: CASSFRDLTQYF. CDR3 bases: TGTGCCAGCAGCTTCCGGGACTTGACGCAGTATTTT.

In this sample, this clone turned up a few times. The J gene is TRBJ2-7, the V gene TRBV15; TRBD1 might be the D (7 bases). CDR1 and CDR2 (germline): LNHNV, YYDKDF (reference sequence). The CDR3 length is 15 residues. V was clipped by 2 bases and J by 1 base, with 12 bases between them. The DNA for the CDR3 is TGTGCCACCAGCAGACAGGGGGGACCTTCCTACGAGCAGTACTTC. Residues: CATSRQGGPSYEQYF.

V is TRBV2 and J is TRBJ1-5; 8 bases map to TRBD1. CDR1 and CDR2 from the germline V gene are SNHLY and FYNNEI. CDR3 size: 14 residues. V gave up 4 bases and J gave up 5 bases; unmatched junction bases: 4. For the CDR3, the DNA is TGTGCCAGCAGTGCCAGGGGGCGCGATCAGCCCCAGCATTTT. It translates to CASSARGRDQPQHF.

The chain uses TRBV7-2 and TRBJ2-1, with TRBD1 matching 7 bases. This CDR3 is 14 amino acids long. The ends lost 9 bases at V and 4 bases at J; junction bases unmatched: 9. The germline V gene has CDR1 SGHTA and CDR2 FQGNSA. CDR3 nucleotide sequence: TGTGCCAGTGGGTTTAACAGGGGATACAATGAGCAGTTCTTC. Translated, it gives CASGFNRGYNEQFF.

This clone turned up a few times. The chain has TRBV11-2 and TRBJ1-4; 7 bases are shared with TRBD1. The CDR3 extends over 15 amino acids. The trim removed 4 bases at V and 5 bases at J, leaving 7 bases unmatched. Germline assignment: CDR1 SGHAT and CDR2 FQNNGV. The CDR3 DNA sequence: TGTGCCAGCAGCTGGGGACAGTCCGTGAATGAAAAACTGTTTTTT. The encoded protein is CASSWGQSVNEKLFF.

The V gene is TRBV7-9, the J gene TRBJ2-5, with 11 bases that match TRBD2. Per germline, CDR1 SEHNR and CDR2 FQNEAQ (reference sequence). The CDR3 runs to 16 residues. V gave up 1 base and J gave up 4 bases; unmatched junction bases: 5. In DNA form, the CDR3 reads TGTGCCAGCAGCTTAGGCGCCCTAGCGGGAGGAGAGACCCAGTACTTC. Its translation: CASSLGALAGGETQYF.

The gene calls are TRBV21-1 and TRBJ2-7; the listed D gene, TRBD2, was not tested against the DNA. TRBV21-1 constitutes a pseudogene. The CDR3 has 15 residues. Here the CDR3 DNA reads TGTGCCAGCAGCCCTCACGAAGGGCCATCGGGGGAGCAGTACTTC. This translates into CASSPHEGPSGEQYF.

The chain has TRBV6-2 or TRBV6-3 and TRBJ2-7; the match to TRBD2 covers 10 bases. With 6 bases clipped from V and 1 base from J, the junction kept 6 bases outside the gene matches. CDR1 MNHEY and CDR2 SVGEGT come from the germline V gene. This CDR3 spans 15 amino acids. The DNA for the CDR3 is TGTGCCAGCAGCCACGGACTAGCGGTTTCCTACGAGCAGTACTTC. Its translation: CASSHGLAVSYEQYF.

The chain couples TRBV14 to TRBJ2-7; 7 bases agree with TRBD2. V gave up 5 bases and J gave up 0 bases; unmatched junction bases: 7. Germline values: CDR1 SGHDN, CDR2 FVKESK. There are 15 residues in the CDR3. The CDR3 loop reads CASSKLAGISYEQYF. In DNA form, the CDR3 reads TGTGCCAGCAGCAAATTAGCGGGCATCTCCTACGAGCAGTACTTC.

The chain joins TRBV7-2 to TRBJ2-1, with D hard to call. CDR3 size: 13 residues. Trimming shortened V by 2 bases and J by 5 bases, and 7 bases separated the two germline ends. Germline V lookup: CDR1 SGHTA, CDR2 FQGNSA. The CDR3 loop is CASSLWLNNEQFF. In nucleotides, the CDR3 is TGTGCCAGCAGCTTATGGCTTAACAATGAGCAGTTCTTC.

The gene calls are TRBV6-6 and TRBJ1-1; 7 bases fit TRBD1. The CDR3 consists of 16 residues. The V gene end was trimmed by 8 bases and the J gene end by 2 bases; junction bases not matched to a gene: 14. The germline V gene encodes CDR1 MNHNY and CDR2 SVGAGI (reference sequence). CDR3 protein: CASCNGMGTDNTEAFF. As DNA, the CDR3 is TGTGCCAGCTGCAATGGGATGGGGACAGACAACACTGAAGCTTTCTTT.

This sequence joins TRBV11-2 and TRBJ2-1; D unclear. Deletions cut 3 bases from V and 0 bases from J, with 12 bases between. CDR3 length: 16 amino acids. Per germline, CDR1 SGHAT and CDR2 FQNNGV. CDR3 bases: TGTGCCAGCAGCTTGGGCCTGATGGGCTCCTACAATGAGCAGTTCTTC. It specifies CASSLGLMGSYNEQFF.

The V and J genes are TRBV6-1 and TRBJ2-3; TRBD2 matches 11 bases. Per germline, CDR1 MNHNS and CDR2 SASEGT. V trimming: 3 bases; J trimming: 1 base; junction bases outside the gene matches: 0. CDR3 length equals 15 residues. This chain's CDR3 is CASSDSGRGTDTQYF. CDR3 nucleotide sequence: TGTGCCAGCAGTGATAGCGGGAGGGGCACAGATACGCAGTATTTT.

The chain combines TRBV7-9 with TRBJ1-2, with TRBD1 matching 7 bases. Germline V CDR1 and CDR2: SEHNR, FQNEAQ (reference sequence). The length of the CDR3 is 14 residues. V trimming: 5 bases; J trimming: 2 bases; junction bases outside the gene matches: 5. The CDR3 reads CASSLDRRNYGYTF. The CDR3, as DNA: TGTGCCAGCAGCCTGGACAGGCGGAACTATGGCTACACCTTC.

The V and J genes are TRBV7-9 and TRBJ1-1; no reliable D call. Germline lookup yields CDR1 SEHNR and CDR2 FQNEAQ (reference sequence). CDR3 length: 14 amino acids. Trimming removed 5 bases from V and 0 bases from J, with 10 bases in between. CDR3 protein: CASSARELNTEAFF. DNA for the CDR3: TGTGCCAGCAGCGCAAGAGAGTTGAACACTGAAGCTTTCTTT.

V and J are TRBV12-3 or TRBV12-4 and TRBJ2-3; D remains ambiguous. V lost 7 bases and J lost 4, with 6 bases in between. CDR3 size: 11 residues. The CDR3 loop is CASTHSDTQYF. DNA for the CDR3: TGTGCCAGCACCCATTCAGATACGCAGTATTTT.

This clone was seen once. The chain employs TRBV5-4 and TRBJ1-4; 7 nucleotides align to TRBD1. This CDR3 contains 14 residues. Germline V gene sequence: CDR1 SGHNT, CDR2 YYREEE (reference sequence). V gave up 4 bases and J gave up 8 bases; unmatched junction bases: 8. The CDR3 is CASSQQGGGEKLFF. CDR3 bases: TGTGCCAGCAGCCAGCAGGGGGGCGGGGAAAAACTGTTTTTT. The complete variable domain, with remaining parts taken from reference TRBV5-4 and TRBJ1-4, reads ETGVTQSPTHLIKTRGQQVTLRCSSQSGHNTVSWYQQALGQGPQFIFQYYREEENGRGNFPPRFSGLQFPNYSSELNVNALELDDSALYLCASSQQGGGEKLFFGSGTQLSVL.

The rearrangement uses TRBV6-2 or TRBV6-3 and TRBJ1-5; D is unresolved. The V end lost 6 bases, the J end lost 3 bases, and 15 bases lay between the germline ends. The germline V gene encodes CDR1 MNHEY and CDR2 SVGEGT. This CDR3 comprises 15 residues. The CDR3 is CASSLSEGFNQPQHF. CDR3 in DNA: TGTGCCAGCAGCCTATCGGAGGGTTTCAATCAGCCCCAGCATTTT.

This clone was seen once. The chain uses TRBV9 and TRBJ2-5, with D perhaps matching TRBD2 (5 bases). The germline gives CDR1 SGDLS, CDR2 YYNGEE. The CDR3 contains 16 residues. The V end lost 4 bases, the J end lost 5 bases, and 21 bases lay between the germline ends. CDR3 protein: CASSFLGVPRVETQYF. CDR3 DNA: TGTGCCAGCAGCTTCCTCGGGGTTCCGAGGGTGGAGACCCAGTACTTC. Supplemented by reference TRBV9 and TRBJ2-5, the full variable domain reads DSGVTQTPKHLITATGQRVTLRCSPRSGDLSVYWYQQSLDQGLQFLIQYYNGEERAKGNILERFSAQQFPDLHSELNLSSLELGDSALYFCASSFLGVPRVETQYFGPGTRLLVL.

The chain employs TRBV28 and TRBJ2-7; D remains unclear. V lost 2 bases to trimming and J lost 3 bases, with 11 bases between them. The CDR3 loop spans 14 amino acids. The germline CDR1 and CDR2 sequences are MDHEN and SYDVKM. CDR3 sequence: CASSLGQGYYEQYF. CDR3 in DNA: TGTGCCAGCAGTTTAGGGCAAGGCTACTACGAGCAGTACTTC.

V usage is TRBV10-3 and J usage is TRBJ2-1; 8 nucleotides agree with TRBD1. The CDR3 sequence is 15 residues long. J was trimmed by 5 bases and V by 6 bases; bases with no gene match: 9. The germline CDR1 and CDR2 sequences are ENHRY and SYGVKD. CDR3 region: CAIRTPGQANNEQFF. Here the CDR3 DNA reads TGTGCCATCAGAACCCCGGGACAGGCCAACAATGAGCAGTTCTTC.

The chain combines TRBV7-2 with TRBJ1-5, with D unresolved. This CDR3 has 14 residues. V dropped 5 bases and J dropped 2 bases, with 10 bases sitting between them. The germline gives CDR1 SGHTA, CDR2 FQGNSA. CDR3 region: CASSPRQRNQPQHF. In DNA, the CDR3 is TGTGCCAGCAGCCCCAGACAACGCAATCAGCCCCAGCATTTT.

J is TRBJ1-2 and V is TRBV30; 7 bases agree with TRBD1. There are 16 residues in the CDR3. J gave up 0 bases and V 2 bases, and 9 bases lay outside the gene matches. Germline CDR1 is GTSNPN and CDR2 is SVGIG (reference sequence). As DNA, the CDR3 is TGTGCCTGGAGTCCGACAGGGTGGGACTCTAACTATGGCTACACCTTC. Encoded protein: CAWSPTGWDSNYGYTF. Filled out from reference TRBV30 and TRBJ1-2, the complete variable domain reads SQTIHQWPATLVQPVGSPLSLECTVEGTSNPNLYWYRQAAGRGLQLLFYSVGIGQISSEVPQNLSASRPQDRQFILSSKKLLLSDSGFYLCAWSPTGWDSNYGYTFGSGTRLTVV.

This clone was seen just once. The V and J genes are TRBV24-1 and TRBJ1-1; D may be TRBD1 (5 bases). Germline-derived CDR1 and CDR2 are KGHDR and SFDVKD. The CDR3 extends over 16 amino acids. The V end was cut by 3 bases, the J end by 6 bases, with 19 bases between. CDR3 nucleotide sequence: TGTGCCACCAGTGATATGGGACCCTCCGGGGAGGCTGAAGCTTTCTTT. The encoded protein is CATSDMGPSGEAEAFF.

The chain employs TRBV6-5 and TRBJ2-4; 9 bases line up with TRBD1. The germline CDR1 and CDR2 sequences are MNHEY and SVGAGI. The CDR3 loop spans 15 amino acids. V shed 2 bases and J 2 bases; nucleotides not matched to a gene: 1. DNA of the CDR3: TGTGCCAGCAGTTACGGGACAGGGACCAAAAACATTCAGTACTTC. Amino acids: CASSYGTGTKNIQYF.

This clone occurred a few times. The rearrangement links TRBV28 to TRBJ1-2; D is undetermined. The germline V gene has CDR1 MDHEN and CDR2 SYDVKM. V lost 7 bases, J lost 3 bases, and 12 bases lay in between. This CDR3 is built from 13 residues. CDR3 residues: CASTPTTYYGYTF. The CDR3 DNA is TGTGCCAGCACCCCTACGACTTACTATGGCTACACCTTC.

The chain is built from TRBV18 and TRBJ2-2; 11 nucleotides line up with TRBD2. This CDR3 contains 17 residues. Germline values: CDR1 KGHSH, CDR2 LQKENI. V lost 3 bases to trimming and J lost 4 bases; unmatched junction nucleotides: 7. CDR3 residues: CASSPERLAGRTGELFF. The CDR3 nucleotides read TGTGCCAGCTCACCCGAAAGACTAGCGGGACGCACCGGGGAGCTGTTTTTT.

This rearrangement joins TRBV18 to TRBJ1-1; TRBD1 is a possible D gene (6 bases). Trimming removed 3 bases from V and 7 bases from J, with 12 bases in between. The CDR3 sequence is 13 residues long. CDR1 is KGHSH and CDR2 is LQKENI in the germline V gene. CDR3 in amino acids: CASSPGQRNEAFF. CDR3 DNA: TGTGCCAGCTCACCGGGACAACGAAATGAAGCTTTCTTT.

The genes are TRBV3-1 (or the pseudogene TRBV3-2) and TRBJ2-7; D unresolved. The CDR3 has 11 residues. V dropped 2 bases and J dropped 6 bases, with 5 bases sitting between them. Germline-derived CDR1 and CDR2 are LGHDT and YNNKEL (reference sequence). CDR3 loop: CASSQRVEQYF. CDR3 sequence (DNA): TGTGCCAGCAGCCAACGGGTCGAGCAGTACTTC.